Each of the 23 T cell receptor beta chains below was sequenced from the same sample in a study of T cell responses to AZD1222 COVID-19 vaccine. Data came from immunoSEQ multiplex PCR; TCRdb stores just in-frame clones and leaves some out. The sample holds 89,000 or so clones, around 86% seen once. The material sequenced was peripheral blood, taken on day 0 of AZD1222 vaccination. Receptor source: an adult in good health.

The DNA for the CDR3 is TGTGCCAGCAGTTACGATCTAGCGTACAATGAGCAGTTCTTC. This sequence encodes CASSYDLAYNEQFF. The rearrangement links TRBV6-5 to TRBJ2-1; a possible D gene is TRBD2 (6 bases). Trimming cost V 2 bases and J 4 bases, with 9 bases left between them. Germline-derived CDR1 and CDR2 are MNHEY and SVGAGI. The length of the CDR3 is 14 residues.

The V and J genes are TRBV15 and TRBJ1-2; D ambiguous. The CDR3 has 15 amino acids. V lost 2 bases, J lost 0 bases, and 10 bases lay in between. Germline CDR1 and CDR2: LNHNV and YYDKDF (reference sequence). CDR3 sequence reads: CATSRRPETNYGYTF. As DNA, the CDR3 is TGTGCCACCAGCAGAAGGCCGGAAACTAACTATGGCTACACCTTC.

J is TRBJ1-3 and V is TRBV28, with D maybe TRBD1 (5 bases). With 6 bases removed from V and 1 base from J, the gap between germline ends came to 10 bases. The CDR3 sequence is 14 residues long. Germline V gene data show CDR1 as MDHEN and CDR2 as SYDVKM. The CDR3 DNA reads TGTGCCAGCAGACCGGGGCCGTCTGGAAACACCATATATTTT. Its protein product is CASRPGPSGNTIYF.

The rearrangement joins TRBV5-1 to TRBJ2-1; 10 bases align to TRBD1. Germline trimming cut 7 bases from V and 1 base from J; bases unmatched to any gene: 11. CDR3 length: 17 amino acids. Germline lookup yields CDR1 SGHRS and CDR2 YFSETQ. The CDR3 is CASLPGQGGFSYNEQFF. The DNA for the CDR3 is TGCGCCAGCCTCCCAGGACAGGGGGGGTTTTCCTACAATGAGCAGTTCTTC.

The chain is built from TRBV4-1 and TRBJ2-7, with TRBD1 matching 11 bases. Trimming cost V 5 bases and J 2 bases; bases outside gene matches: 5. The CDR3 extends over 15 amino acids. Germline V CDR1 and CDR2: MGHRA, YSYEKL. CDR3 residues: CASSVGQGAPYEQYF. The CDR3 DNA follows: TGCGCCAGCAGCGTTGGACAGGGGGCTCCCTACGAGCAGTACTTC.

The chain joins TRBV2 to TRBJ2-3; D remains ambiguous. The V end was cut by 3 bases, the J end by 3 bases, with 7 bases between. The CDR3 has 13 residues. Germline CDR1 is SNHLY and CDR2 is FYNNEI. The CDR3 is CASSDMRTDTQYF. CDR3 nucleotides: TGTGCCAGCAGTGACATGAGGACAGATACGCAGTATTTT.

This rearrangement joins TRBV28 to TRBJ1-2, with TRBD1 identical over 8 bases. CDR3 length: 13 residues. Germline V lookup: CDR1 MDHEN, CDR2 SYDVKM. The junction had 5 bases not matched to a gene; V was cut back by 6 bases and J by 5 bases. As DNA, the CDR3 is TGTGCCAGCAGACTCGACAGGGGTTATGGCTACACCTTC. It specifies CASRLDRGYGYTF.

In its sample, this clone was seen a few times. The chain is built from TRBV5-6 and TRBJ1-2; tentatively, D is TRBD1 (5 bases). The CDR3 length is 13 residues. Germline assignment: CDR1 SGHDT and CDR2 YYEEEE. V lost 0 bases and J 2 bases, leaving 5 bases between the germline ends. Written as DNA, the CDR3 is TGTGCCAGCAGCTTGGACAGGAACTATGGCTACACCTTC. Amino acid sequence: CASSLDRNYGYTF.

The chain couples TRBV7-2 to TRBJ1-2, with TRBD1 matching over 7 bases. CDR1 is SGHTA and CDR2 is FQGNSA in the germline V gene. The junction had 11 bases not matched to a gene; V was cut back by 4 bases and J by 0 bases. The CDR3 runs 17 residues. The CDR3, as DNA: TGTGCCAGCAGCTGGCCTAACAGGGGTCCCGCTAACTATGGCTACACCTTC. Protein sequence: CASSWPNRGPANYGYTF.

The chain is built from TRBV5-1 and TRBJ2-3; 12 bases are shared with TRBD2. After removal of 3 bases from V and 0 bases from J, the junction contained 11 bases not matched to a gene. The CDR3 covers 19 residues. Germline values: CDR1 SGHRS, CDR2 YFSETQ. The CDR3 nucleotides read TGCGCCAGCAGCTACTGGACTAGCGGGACCTCCCGTAGCACAGATACGCAGTATTTT. It encodes CASSYWTSGTSRSTDTQYF.

V is TRBV25-1 and J is TRBJ1-3, with D hard to call. The ends were cut back, 6 bases at V and 0 bases at J, with 3 bases in the middle. This CDR3 spans 12 amino acids. The germline V gene encodes CDR1 MGHDK and CDR2 SYGVNS. DNA for the CDR3: TGTGCCAGCAGATTCTCTGGAAACACCATATATTTT. It translates to CASRFSGNTIYF.

This clone was seen more than once but under ten times. This chain joins TRBV6-6 and TRBJ1-4, with no clear D. This CDR3 spans 15 amino acids. The V and J ends lost 0 bases and 7 bases respectively, with 12 bases between them. Per germline, CDR1 MNHNY and CDR2 SVGAGI (reference sequence). For the CDR3, the DNA is TGTGCCAGCAGTTACTCACCCGGGCCCGGTGAAAAACTGTTTTTT. Amino acid sequence: CASSYSPGPGEKLFF.

The chain uses TRBV25-1 and TRBJ1-2; no reliable D call. Germline V gene lookup returns CDR1 MGHDK and CDR2 SYGVNS. The CDR3 extends over 12 amino acids. V lost 3 bases, J lost 1 base, and 3 bases lay in between. For the CDR3, the DNA is TGTGCCAGCAGTGATGGTAACTATGGCTACACCTTC. It codes for CASSDGNYGYTF.

This chain joins TRBV5-1 and TRBJ2-3; TRBD1 matches at 7 bases. With V trimmed by 4 bases and J by 2 bases, 10 bases remained unmatched. The length of the CDR3 is 16 residues. Germline V gene lookup returns CDR1 SGHRS and CDR2 YFSETQ. As DNA, the CDR3 is TGCGCCAGCAGCCCTGGGGACAGTCCACTCACAGATACGCAGTATTTT. As protein: CASSPGDSPLTDTQYF. The full variable domain, in which reference TRBV5-1 and TRBJ2-3 provide the parts outside the CDR3, is KAGVTQTPRYLIKTRGQQVTLSCSPISGHRSVSWYQQTPGQGLQFLFEYFSETQRNKGNFPGRFSGRQFSNSRSEMNVSTLELGDSALYLCASSPGDSPLTDTQYFGPGTRLTVL.

V and J are TRBV11-2 and TRBJ2-2; 10 nucleotides align to TRBD1. This CDR3 is 15 amino acids long. Trimming took 1 base from V and 14 from J; bases not matched to a gene: 10. Germline V gives CDR1 SGHAT, CDR2 FQNNGV. The CDR3 here is CASSLVRAGQGNLFF. In DNA, the CDR3 is TGTGCCAGCAGCTTAGTGCGAGCGGGACAGGGGAATCTGTTTTTT.

The chain carries TRBV10-3 and TRBJ1-5; D gene unclear. Germline CDR1 is ENHRY and CDR2 is SYGVKD. The CDR3 runs 14 residues. V shed 3 bases and J shed 3 bases, with 9 bases lying between them. The CDR3 sequence: CAISDSVVNQPQHF. CDR3 DNA sequence: TGTGCCATCAGTGATAGCGTTGTCAATCAGCCCCAGCATTTT.

The gene calls are TRBV7-6 and TRBJ2-2; TRBD1 aligns across 7 bases. CDR1 SGHVS and CDR2 FNYEAQ come from the germline V gene. V trimming: 5 bases; J trimming: 0 bases; junction bases outside the gene matches: 6. The CDR3 contains 16 residues. The chain's CDR3 is CASSPRQGSNTGELFF. The CDR3 nucleotides read TGTGCCAGCAGCCCGCGACAGGGTTCGAACACCGGGGAGCTGTTTTTT.

This sequence joins TRBV6-5 and TRBJ1-2; D is ambiguous. There are 14 residues in the CDR3. V gave up 0 bases and J gave up 7 bases, with 12 bases separating them. Germline CDR1 and CDR2: MNHEY and SVGAGI. CDR3 region: CASSYSSFAGGYTF. CDR3 nucleotides: TGTGCCAGCAGTTACTCGTCATTTGCGGGTGGCTACACCTTC.

J is TRBJ1-3 and V is TRBV28; the match to TRBD1 covers 7 bases. V lost 6 bases to trimming and J lost 3 bases; unmatched junction nucleotides: 11. The CDR3 is 16 residues long. The germline gives CDR1 MDHEN, CDR2 SYDVKM. Here the CDR3 reads CASRTVDRVFGNTIYF. As DNA, the CDR3 is TGTGCCAGCAGAACCGTCGACAGGGTATTTGGAAACACCATATATTTT. Full variable domain (missing parts from reference TRBV28 and TRBJ1-3): DVKVTQSSRYLVKRTGEKVFLECVQDMDHENMFWYRQDPGLGLRLIYFSYDVKMKEKGDIPEGYSVSREKKERFSLILESASTNQTSMYLCASRTVDRVFGNTIYFGEGSWLTVV.

This clone was seen more than once but under ten times. The DNA of the CDR3 is TGTGCCAGCTCACTAAAGGACGGAACTATTGCAACTAATGAAAAACTGTTTTTT. Translation gives CASSLKDGTIATNEKLFF. The V call is TRBV18, the J call TRBJ1-4; the D is unclear. This CDR3 has 18 residues. The germline V gene has CDR1 KGHSH and CDR2 LQKENI. V shed 4 bases and J shed 0 bases, with 18 bases lying between them.

This chain links TRBV7-2 with TRBJ2-7; TRBD1 might be the D (7 bases). The CDR3 contains 15 residues. CDR1 SGHTA and CDR2 FQGNSA come from the germline V gene. V was cut by 5 bases and J by 3 bases, with 17 bases left in between. CDR3 bases: TGTGCCAGCAGCCCTCCCGCCAGGGGGGTCTACGAGCAGTACTTC. Amino acids: CASSPPARGVYEQYF.

The J gene is TRBJ2-3, the V gene TRBV28, with D perhaps matching TRBD2 (6 bases). CDR1 is MDHEN and CDR2 is SYDVKM in the germline V gene. The V gene lost 8 bases and the J gene lost 3 bases, with 12 bases spanning the gap. The CDR3 has 13 residues. This CDR3 is CASHPGGTDTQYF. CDR3 nucleotide sequence: TGTGCCAGCCACCCAGGAGGGACAGATACGCAGTATTTT.

This chain links TRBV27 with TRBJ2-5; possible D gene TRBD2, 6 bases. Trimming pared 3 bases from V and 5 bases from J, leaving 16 bases between. The CDR3 runs to 15 residues. Germline loops: CDR1 MNHEY, CDR2 SMNVEV (reference sequence). CDR3 sequence reads: CASSFRVGGLETQYF. For the CDR3, the DNA is TGTGCCAGCAGTTTTCGGGTTGGGGGACTGGAGACCCAGTACTTC.